The 20 T cell receptor beta chains listed next were all sequenced from one sample in a study of cytomegalovirus exposure and HLA in healthy donors (dated by TCRdb to about 2017). Library method: the immunoSEQ multiplex PCR assay. For the multiplex PCR, a mixture combining 60 forward primers for TCR Vbeta segments and 13 reverse primers for TCR Jbeta segments was used. What TCRdb holds here is the immuneACCESS table cut down to in-frame rearrangements. Part of the clones is not present; checked against another copy, under half of the missing clones reflect an unresolved V gene, and the others are unexplained. Here the sample has 150,000 to 200,000 clones; roughly three quarters occur a single time. Less than 2.5% of the sample lies in the top ten. Sequencing input: PBMCs. All receptors derive from a woman aged 25 to 45 in good health and CMV-seropositive.

This rearrangement joins TRBV28 to TRBJ1-2, with D maybe TRBD1 (6 bases). Germline V gene sequence: CDR1 MDHEN, CDR2 SYDVKM. The length of the CDR3 is 14 residues. Trimming removed 8 bases from V and 4 bases from J, with 17 bases in between. The CDR3 spells CASDPNPDSYGYTF. CDR3 DNA sequence: TGTGCCAGCGACCCAAACCCGGACAGCTATGGCTACACCTTC.

In this sample, this clone turned up a few times. The chain links TRBV9 to TRBJ2-1; 9 bases map to TRBD2. The CDR3 loop spans 19 amino acids. Germline V gene lookup returns CDR1 SGDLS and CDR2 YYNGEE. J gave up 7 bases and V 0 bases, and 17 bases lay outside the gene matches. The CDR3 here is CASSVGVSVRRGGSNEQFF. The CDR3 nucleotides are TGTGCCAGCAGCGTAGGAGTTTCCGTTCGGCGGGGGGGCTCGAATGAGCAGTTCTTC.

The chain uses TRBV6-1 and TRBJ2-7, with D unresolved. CDR1 is MNHNS and CDR2 is SASEGT in the germline V gene. Trimming shortened V by 6 bases and J by 4 bases, and 10 bases separated the two germline ends. The CDR3 sequence is 12 residues long. The CDR3 protein is CASRLDLYEQYF. In DNA, the CDR3 is TGTGCCAGCAGACTTGACTTGTACGAGCAGTACTTC.

This clone came up a few times. This chain joins TRBV27 and TRBJ2-3; 9 positions agree with TRBD2. This CDR3 is 15 amino acids long. With V trimmed by 2 bases and J by 4 bases, 4 bases remained unmatched. Per germline, CDR1 MNHEY and CDR2 SMNVEV (reference sequence). DNA of the CDR3: TGTGCCAGCAGTTTAGGGCTAGCGGGGTCAGATACGCAGTATTTT. Protein product: CASSLGLAGSDTQYF.

The chain uses TRBV21-1 and TRBJ1-4. TRBV21-1 is recorded as a pseudogene. This CDR3 has 14 residues. CDR3 sequence: CASSKVGVNEKLFF. In nucleotides, the CDR3 is TGTGCCAGCAGCAAGGTCGGAGTTAATGAAAAACTGTTTTTT.

The rearrangement uses TRBV9 and TRBJ2-7; D is possibly TRBD1 (5 bases). V gave up 0 bases and J gave up 4 bases, with 11 bases separating them. The CDR3 length is 14 residues. Germline V lookup: CDR1 SGDLS, CDR2 YYNGEE. The CDR3 DNA is TGTGCCAGCAGCGTAGAGGGGCCGGCTTACGAGCAGTACTTC. As protein: CASSVEGPAYEQYF.

J is TRBJ2-2 and V is TRBV19; maybe TRBD1 (5 bases). Trimming left V 7 bases short and J 0 bases short, with 18 bases between. Germline CDR1 is LNHDA and CDR2 is SQIVND (reference sequence). The CDR3 length is 17 residues. CDR3 residues: CASTQIWGTANTGELFF. DNA of the CDR3: TGTGCCAGTACCCAAATCTGGGGCACCGCGAACACCGGGGAGCTGTTTTTT.

The rearrangement links TRBV21-1 to TRBJ2-1; the listed D gene, TRBD2, was not tested against the DNA. TRBV21-1 is an annotated pseudogene. The CDR3 is 17 residues long. The CDR3 protein is CASSKLASGGQYNEQFF. The CDR3 nucleotides are TGTGCCAGCAGCAAACTAGCTAGCGGGGGCCAATACAATGAGCAGTTCTTC.

The CDR3 loop reads CASSRGRGEAYGYTF. The CDR3 nucleotides are TGTGCCAGCAGCCGTGGCAGGGGCGAGGCCTATGGCTACACCTTC. This chain connects TRBV11-2 to TRBJ1-2; weak D call: TRBD1 (6 bases). There are 15 residues in the CDR3. V was clipped by 5 bases and J by 4 bases, with 17 bases between them. Germline CDR1 reads SGHAT; CDR2 reads FQNNGV. The entire variable domain, with the rest obtained from reference TRBV11-2 and TRBJ1-2, is as follows: EAGVAQSPRYKIIEKRQSVAFWCNPISGHATLYWYQQILGQGPKLLIQFQNNGVVDDSQLPKDRFSAERLKGVDSTLKIQPAKLEDSAVYLCASSRGRGEAYGYTFGSGTRLTVV.

This clone was recorded a few times. V gene TRBV10-2 combines with J gene TRBJ1-1, with D uncertain. Germline V gene sequence: CDR1 WSHSY, CDR2 SAAADI. The ends were cut back, 8 bases at V and 5 bases at J, with 9 bases in the middle. The CDR3 consists of 11 residues. The DNA of the CDR3 is TGCGCCAGCCAATCCGGGACTGAAGCTTTCTTT. Translated: CASQSGTEAFF.

This chain links TRBV25-1 with TRBJ1-6, with TRBD1 matching over 9 bases. The germline CDR1 and CDR2 sequences are MGHDK and SYGVNS. The CDR3 has 15 residues. Trimming removed 0 bases from V and 9 bases from J; junction bases left unmatched: 3. CDR3 amino acids: CASSEYGTGPSPLHF. As DNA, the CDR3 is TGTGCCAGCAGTGAATATGGGACAGGGCCTTCACCCCTCCACTTT.

This clone was recorded a few times. The genes are TRBV5-1 and TRBJ2-2; D may be TRBD1 (6 bases). Trimming removed 3 bases at V and 4 bases at J, with 13 bases between. The CDR3 contains 15 residues. Germline assignment: CDR1 SGHRS and CDR2 YFSETQ. Here the CDR3 reads CASSSSTGITGELFF. CDR3 bases: TGCGCCAGCAGCTCGTCAACAGGGATCACCGGGGAGCTGTTTTTT. Looking up the rest from reference TRBV5-1 and TRBJ2-2 gives the full variable domain: KAGVTQTPRYLIKTRGQQVTLSCSPISGHRSVSWYQQTPGQGLQFLFEYFSETQRNKGNFPGRFSGRQFSNSRSEMNVSTLELGDSALYLCASSSSTGITGELFFGEGSRLTVL.

The chain is built from TRBV27 and TRBJ2-2, with D perhaps TRBD1 (6 bases). The germline V and J ends were trimmed by 7 bases and 0 bases, with 9 bases remaining between them. Germline loops: CDR1 MNHEY, CDR2 SMNVEV (reference sequence). The CDR3 totals 14 residues. This chain's CDR3 is CASTGQPNTGELFF. CDR3 nucleotide sequence: TGTGCCAGCACTGGACAGCCGAACACCGGGGAGCTGTTTTTT.

The chain is built from TRBV28 and TRBJ1-2; D might be TRBD1 (6 bases). This CDR3 has 14 residues. Germline V gives CDR1 MDHEN, CDR2 SYDVKM. V lost 5 bases, J lost 0 bases, and 10 bases lay in between. The DNA of the CDR3 is TGTGCCAGCAGTCCCGGACAGTCTAACTATGGCTACACCTTC. Encoded protein: CASSPGQSNYGYTF.

The chain couples TRBV10-3 to TRBJ2-7; 7 nucleotides match TRBD2. Germline assignment: CDR1 ENHRY and CDR2 SYGVKD. The CDR3 is 14 amino acids. V dropped 6 bases and J dropped 0; count of bases not matched to a gene: 5. The CDR3 nucleotides are TGTGCCATCAGGAGCCGGGACTACTCCTACGAGCAGTACTTC. This codes for CAIRSRDYSYEQYF.

V is TRBV12-5 and J is TRBJ1-3, with 9 bases lining up with TRBD1. J gave up 5 bases and V 7 bases, and 9 bases lay outside the gene matches. Germline values: CDR1 LGHNT, CDR2 FRNRAP. This CDR3 region has 15 residues. The CDR3 DNA reads as TGTGCTAGTGCCGGCTCCGGGACAGGGAGAAACACCATATATTTT. Protein product: CASAGSGTGRNTIYF. Variable domain in full (rest from reference TRBV12-5 and TRBJ1-3): DARVTQTPRHKVTEMGQEVTMRCQPILGHNTVFWYRQTMMQGLELLAYFRNRAPLDDSGMPKDRFSAEMPDATLATLKIQPSEPRDSAVYFCASAGSGTGRNTIYFGEGSWLTVV.

The chain carries TRBV4-1 and TRBJ2-7, with D maybe TRBD2 (6 bases). The V gene lost 1 base and the J gene lost 5 bases, with 18 bases spanning the gap. The CDR3 length is 16 residues. CDR1 is MGHRA, CDR2 YSYEKL, per germline. In DNA form, the CDR3 reads TGCGCCAGCAGCCAAGGGTCGGCGGGGCCGGGGGACGAGCAGTACTTC. As protein: CASSQGSAGPGDEQYF.

V and J are TRBV29-1 and TRBJ2-2, with D possibly TRBD1 on 6 matching bases. Per germline, CDR1 SQVTM and CDR2 ANQGSEA. The CDR3 is 13 amino acids. Trimming removed 7 bases from V and 4 bases from J, with 13 bases in between. CDR3 sequence (DNA): TGCAGCGGGGGGCCCAGCGTCACCGGGGAGCTGTTTTTT. Amino acid sequence: CSGGPSVTGELFF.

V usage is TRBV28 and J usage is TRBJ1-2, with TRBD1 matching over 9 bases. CDR1 MDHEN and CDR2 SYDVKM come from the germline V gene. There are 15 residues in the CDR3. The V and J ends lost 2 bases and 8 bases, in that order; junction bases with no gene match: 9. The CDR3 DNA is TGTGCCAGCAGTTTAAGGGGACAGGGCTTTGGAGGCTACACCTTC. Translated: CASSLRGQGFGGYTF.

This sequence joins TRBV28 and TRBJ1-4; TRBD1 matches 8 bases. This CDR3 is built from 14 residues. V was pared by 3 bases and J by 8 bases, with 5 bases of the junction left unmatched. Per germline, CDR1 MDHEN and CDR2 SYDVKM. The CDR3 nucleotides are TGTGCCAGCAGTTTCAGGGGGCGTATGGAAAAACTGTTTTTT. Protein sequence: CASSFRGRMEKLFF.